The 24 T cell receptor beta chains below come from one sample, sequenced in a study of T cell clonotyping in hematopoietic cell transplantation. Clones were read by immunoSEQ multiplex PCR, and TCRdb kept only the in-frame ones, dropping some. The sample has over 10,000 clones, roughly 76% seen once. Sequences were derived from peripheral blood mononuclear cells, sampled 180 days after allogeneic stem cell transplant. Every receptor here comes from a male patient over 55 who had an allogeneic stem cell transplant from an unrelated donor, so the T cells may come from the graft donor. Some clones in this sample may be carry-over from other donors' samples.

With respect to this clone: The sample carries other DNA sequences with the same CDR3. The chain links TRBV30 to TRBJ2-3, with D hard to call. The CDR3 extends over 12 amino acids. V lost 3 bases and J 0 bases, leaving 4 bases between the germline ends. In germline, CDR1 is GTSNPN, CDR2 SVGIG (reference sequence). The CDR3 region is CAWSLSTDTQYF. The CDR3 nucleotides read TGTGCCTGGAGCCTTAGCACAGATACGCAGTATTTT. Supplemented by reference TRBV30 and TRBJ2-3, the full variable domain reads SQTIHQWPATLVQPVGSPLSLECTVEGTSNPNLYWYRQAAGRGLQLLFYSVGIGQISSEVPQNLSASRPQDRQFILSSKKLLLSDSGFYLCAWSLSTDTQYFGPGTRLTVL.

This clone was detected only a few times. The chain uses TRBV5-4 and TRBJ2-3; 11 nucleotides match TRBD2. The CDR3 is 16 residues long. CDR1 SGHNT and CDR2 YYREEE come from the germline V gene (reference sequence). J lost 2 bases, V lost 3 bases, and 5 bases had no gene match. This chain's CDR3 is CASSSGLADYTDTQYF. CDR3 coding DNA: TGTGCCAGCAGCTCGGGACTAGCGGATTACACAGATACGCAGTATTTT.

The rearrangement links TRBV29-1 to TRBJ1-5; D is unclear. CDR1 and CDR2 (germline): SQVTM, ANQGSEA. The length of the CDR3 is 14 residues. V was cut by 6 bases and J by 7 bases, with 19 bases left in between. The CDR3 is CSVPFVEGNQPQHF. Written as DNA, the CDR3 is TGCAGCGTCCCCTTCGTGGAGGGTAACCAGCCCCAGCATTTT.

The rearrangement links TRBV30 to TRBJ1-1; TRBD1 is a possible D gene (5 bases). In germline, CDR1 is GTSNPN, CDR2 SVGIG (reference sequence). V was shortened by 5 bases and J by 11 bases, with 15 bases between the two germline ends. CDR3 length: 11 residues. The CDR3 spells CAWAGQVEAFF. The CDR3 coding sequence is TGTGCCTGGGCGGGGCAGGTGGAGGCTTTCTTT.

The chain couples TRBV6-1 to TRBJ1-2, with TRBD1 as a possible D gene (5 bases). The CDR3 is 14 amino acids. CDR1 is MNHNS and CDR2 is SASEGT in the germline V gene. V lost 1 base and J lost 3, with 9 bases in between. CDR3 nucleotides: TGTGCCAGCAGTGAAGGGCAGGGTGACTATGGCTACACCTTC. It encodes CASSEGQGDYGYTF.

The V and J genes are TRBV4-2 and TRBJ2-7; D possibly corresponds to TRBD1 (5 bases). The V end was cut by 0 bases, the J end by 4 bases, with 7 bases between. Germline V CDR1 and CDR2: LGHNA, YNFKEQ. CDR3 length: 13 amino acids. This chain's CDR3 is CASSQDRAYEQYF. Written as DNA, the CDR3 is TGTGCCAGCAGCCAAGACAGGGCGTACGAGCAGTACTTC.

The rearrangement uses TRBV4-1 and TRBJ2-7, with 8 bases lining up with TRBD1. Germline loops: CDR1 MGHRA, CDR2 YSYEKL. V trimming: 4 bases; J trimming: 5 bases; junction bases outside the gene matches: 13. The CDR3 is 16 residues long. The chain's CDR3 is CASSRPQGARPHEQYF. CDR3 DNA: TGCGCCAGCAGCCGGCCCCAGGGGGCAAGACCCCACGAGCAGTACTTC.

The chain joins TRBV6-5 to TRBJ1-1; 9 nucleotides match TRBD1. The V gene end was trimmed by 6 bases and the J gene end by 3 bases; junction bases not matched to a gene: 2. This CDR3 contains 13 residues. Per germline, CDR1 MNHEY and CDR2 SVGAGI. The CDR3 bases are TGTGCCAGCAGGACAGGGGGATACACTGAAGCTTTCTTT. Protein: CASRTGGYTEAFF.

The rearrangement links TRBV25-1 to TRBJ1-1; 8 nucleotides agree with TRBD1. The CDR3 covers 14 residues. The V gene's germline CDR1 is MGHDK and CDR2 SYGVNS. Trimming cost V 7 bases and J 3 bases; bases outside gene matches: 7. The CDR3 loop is CASNQGAMDTEAFF. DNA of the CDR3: TGTGCCAGCAACCAGGGGGCGATGGACACTGAAGCTTTCTTT.

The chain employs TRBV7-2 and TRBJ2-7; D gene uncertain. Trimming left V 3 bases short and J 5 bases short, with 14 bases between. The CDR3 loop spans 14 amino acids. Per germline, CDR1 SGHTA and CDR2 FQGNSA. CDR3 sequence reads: CASSFEDPPDEQYF. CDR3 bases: TGTGCCAGCAGCTTTGAGGATCCCCCCGACGAGCAGTACTTC.

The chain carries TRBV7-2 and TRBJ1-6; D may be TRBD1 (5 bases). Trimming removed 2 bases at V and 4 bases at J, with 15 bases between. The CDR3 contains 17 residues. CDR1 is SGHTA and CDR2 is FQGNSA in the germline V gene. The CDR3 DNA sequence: TGTGCCAGCAGCTTAAACTCGGCAGGGAATTATAATTCACCCCTCCACTTT. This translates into CASSLNSAGNYNSPLHF.

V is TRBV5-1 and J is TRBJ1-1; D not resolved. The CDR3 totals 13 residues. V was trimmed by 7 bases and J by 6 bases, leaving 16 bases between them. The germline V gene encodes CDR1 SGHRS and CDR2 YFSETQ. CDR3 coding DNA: TGCGCCAGCGGCGAGGGTACTGGGCCTGAAGCTTTCTTT. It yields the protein CASGEGTGPEAFF. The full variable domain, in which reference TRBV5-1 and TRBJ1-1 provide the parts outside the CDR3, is KAGVTQTPRYLIKTRGQQVTLSCSPISGHRSVSWYQQTPGQGLQFLFEYFSETQRNKGNFPGRFSGRQFSNSRSEMNVSTLELGDSALYLCASGEGTGPEAFFGQGTRLTVV.

CDR3 sequence: CASSDTETFSSPLHF. As DNA, the CDR3 is TGTGCCAGCAGTGATACAGAAACCTTCAGTTCACCCCTCCACTTT. The genes are TRBV25-1 and TRBJ1-6; unclear D gene. CDR3 length: 15 amino acids. Trimming removed 3 bases at V and 9 bases at J, with 15 bases between. In germline, CDR1 is MGHDK, CDR2 SYGVNS. Together with reference TRBV25-1 and TRBJ1-6, the CDR3 gives the full variable domain: EADIYQTPRYLVIGTGKKITLECSQTMGHDKMYWYQQDPGMELHLIHYSYGVNSTEKGDLSSESTVSRIRTEHFPLTLESARPSHTSQYLCASSDTETFSSPLHFGNGTRLTVT.

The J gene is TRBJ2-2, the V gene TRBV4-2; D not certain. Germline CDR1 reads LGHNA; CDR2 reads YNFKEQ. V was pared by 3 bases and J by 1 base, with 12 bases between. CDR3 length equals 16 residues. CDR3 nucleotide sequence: TGTGCCAGCAGCCAGGCCGTGGGGTGGAACACCGGGGAGCTGTTTTTT. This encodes CASSQAVGWNTGELFF.

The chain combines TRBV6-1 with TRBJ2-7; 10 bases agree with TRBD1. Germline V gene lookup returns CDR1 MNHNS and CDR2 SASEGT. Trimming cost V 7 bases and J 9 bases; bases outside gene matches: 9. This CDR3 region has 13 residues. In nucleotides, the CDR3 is TGTGCCAGCAAAGCCGGACAGGGGGTAAGGCAGTACTTC. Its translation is CASKAGQGVRQYF.

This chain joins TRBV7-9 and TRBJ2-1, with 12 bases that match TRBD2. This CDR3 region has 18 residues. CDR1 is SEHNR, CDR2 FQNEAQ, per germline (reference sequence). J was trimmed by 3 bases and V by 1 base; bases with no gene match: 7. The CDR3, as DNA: TGTGCCAGCAGCTTAGAACTAGCGGGGGGCCTCATCTACAATGAGCAGTTCTTC. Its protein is CASSLELAGGLIYNEQFF.

This CDR3 reads CASSYSRGTNTYGYTF. Here the CDR3 DNA reads TGTGCCAGCAGTTACTCACGGGGCACCAATACCTATGGCTACACCTTC. J is TRBJ1-2 and V is TRBV6-6; weak D call: TRBD1 (5 bases). This CDR3 has 16 amino acids. CDR1 and CDR2 from the germline V gene are MNHNY and SVGAGI (reference sequence). Trimming took 0 bases from V and 4 from J, leaving 15 bases between them.

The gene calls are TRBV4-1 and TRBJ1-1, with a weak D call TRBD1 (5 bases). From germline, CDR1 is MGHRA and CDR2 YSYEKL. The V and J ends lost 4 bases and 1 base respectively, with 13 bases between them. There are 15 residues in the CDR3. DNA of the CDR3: TGCGCCAGCAGCCTCTGGGACGGGTCGAACACTGAAGCTTTCTTT. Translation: CASSLWDGSNTEAFF.

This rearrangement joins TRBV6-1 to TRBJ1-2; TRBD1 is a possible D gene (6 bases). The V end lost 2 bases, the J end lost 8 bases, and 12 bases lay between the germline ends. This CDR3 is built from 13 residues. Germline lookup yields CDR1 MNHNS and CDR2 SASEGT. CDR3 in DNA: TGTGCCAGCAGTGAAAGGGGGTTGGGCGGCTACACCTTC. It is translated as CASSERGLGGYTF.

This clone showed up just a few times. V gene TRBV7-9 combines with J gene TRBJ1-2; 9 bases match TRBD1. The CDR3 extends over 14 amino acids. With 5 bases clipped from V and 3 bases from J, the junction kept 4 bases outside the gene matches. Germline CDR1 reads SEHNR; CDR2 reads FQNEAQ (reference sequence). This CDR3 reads CASSAGDRDYGYTF. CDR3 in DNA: TGTGCCAGCAGCGCCGGGGACAGGGACTATGGCTACACCTTC.

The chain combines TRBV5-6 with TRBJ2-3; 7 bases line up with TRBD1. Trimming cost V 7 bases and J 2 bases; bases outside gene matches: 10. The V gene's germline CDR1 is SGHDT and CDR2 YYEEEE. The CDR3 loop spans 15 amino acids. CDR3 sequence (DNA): TGTGCCAGCGCCCCCCGACAGGGTGACACAGATACGCAGTATTTT. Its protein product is CASAPRQGDTDTQYF.

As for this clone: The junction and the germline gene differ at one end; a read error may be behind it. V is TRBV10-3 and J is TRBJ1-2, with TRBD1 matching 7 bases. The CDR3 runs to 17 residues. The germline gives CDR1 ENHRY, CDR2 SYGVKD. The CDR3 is CAIGGPPDRELGYSYTF. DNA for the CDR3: TGTGCCATCGGCGGCCCTCCCGACAGGGAGCTGGGCTATAGCTACACCTTC.

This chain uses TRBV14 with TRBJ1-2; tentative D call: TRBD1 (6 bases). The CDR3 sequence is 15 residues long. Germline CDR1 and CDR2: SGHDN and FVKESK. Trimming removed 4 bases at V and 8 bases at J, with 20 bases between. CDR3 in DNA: TGTGCCAGCAGCCCAACGCGGGGGGCGCAGGGCGGCTACACCTTC. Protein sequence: CASSPTRGAQGGYTF.

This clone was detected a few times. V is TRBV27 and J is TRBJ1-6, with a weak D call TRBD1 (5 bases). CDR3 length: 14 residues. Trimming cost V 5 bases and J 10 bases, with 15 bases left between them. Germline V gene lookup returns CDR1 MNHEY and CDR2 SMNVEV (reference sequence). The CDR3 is CASSPLGANSPLHF. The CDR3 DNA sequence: TGTGCCAGCAGTCCCCTTGGGGCCAACTCACCCCTCCACTTT.